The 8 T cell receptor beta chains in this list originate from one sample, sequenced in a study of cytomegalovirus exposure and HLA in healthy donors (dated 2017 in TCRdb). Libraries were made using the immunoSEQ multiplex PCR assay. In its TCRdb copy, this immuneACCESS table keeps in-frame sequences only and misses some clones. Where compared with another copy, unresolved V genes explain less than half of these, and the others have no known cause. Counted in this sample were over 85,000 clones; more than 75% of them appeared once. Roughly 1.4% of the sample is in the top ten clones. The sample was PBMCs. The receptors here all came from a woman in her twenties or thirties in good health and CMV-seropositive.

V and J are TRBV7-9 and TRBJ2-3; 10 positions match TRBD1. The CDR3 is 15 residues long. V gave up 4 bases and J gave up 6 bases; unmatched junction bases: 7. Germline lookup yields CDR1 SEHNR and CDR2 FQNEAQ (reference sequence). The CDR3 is CASSSDRGPGDTQYF. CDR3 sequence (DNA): TGTGCCAGCAGCTCAGACAGGGGGCCAGGCGATACGCAGTATTTT.

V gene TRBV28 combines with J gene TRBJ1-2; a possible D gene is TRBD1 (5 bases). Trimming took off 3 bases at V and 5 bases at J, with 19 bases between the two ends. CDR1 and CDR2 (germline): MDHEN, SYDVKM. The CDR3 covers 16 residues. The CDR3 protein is CASSFLTVGGGYGYTF. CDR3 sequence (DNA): TGTGCCAGCAGTTTTCTGACCGTGGGGGGAGGATATGGCTACACCTTC.

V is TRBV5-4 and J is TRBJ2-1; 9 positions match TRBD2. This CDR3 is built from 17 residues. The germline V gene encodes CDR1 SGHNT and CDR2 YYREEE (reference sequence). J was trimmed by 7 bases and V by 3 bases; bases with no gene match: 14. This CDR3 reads CASSSGVSGSGRNEQFF. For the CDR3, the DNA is TGTGCCAGCAGCTCTGGAGTTAGCGGGAGCGGCAGGAATGAGCAGTTCTTC.

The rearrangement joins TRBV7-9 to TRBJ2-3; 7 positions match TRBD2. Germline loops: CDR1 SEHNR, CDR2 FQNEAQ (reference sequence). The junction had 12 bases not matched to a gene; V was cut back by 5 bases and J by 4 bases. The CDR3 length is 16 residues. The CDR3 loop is CASSPFGTKSSDTQYF. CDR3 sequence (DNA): TGTGCCAGCAGCCCATTCGGGACTAAGTCCTCAGATACGCAGTATTTT.

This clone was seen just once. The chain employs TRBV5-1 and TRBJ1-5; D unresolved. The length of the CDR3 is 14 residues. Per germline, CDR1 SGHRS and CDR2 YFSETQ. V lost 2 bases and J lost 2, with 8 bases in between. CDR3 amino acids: CASSLNGGNQPQHF. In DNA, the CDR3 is TGCGCCAGCAGCTTAAACGGGGGCAATCAGCCCCAGCATTTT.

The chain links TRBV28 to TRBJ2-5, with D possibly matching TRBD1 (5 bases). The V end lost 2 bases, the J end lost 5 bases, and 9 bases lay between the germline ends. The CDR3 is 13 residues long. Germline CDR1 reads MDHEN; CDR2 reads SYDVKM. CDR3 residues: CASSLQGPETQYF. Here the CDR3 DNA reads TGTGCCAGCAGTTTACAGGGTCCGGAGACCCAGTACTTC.

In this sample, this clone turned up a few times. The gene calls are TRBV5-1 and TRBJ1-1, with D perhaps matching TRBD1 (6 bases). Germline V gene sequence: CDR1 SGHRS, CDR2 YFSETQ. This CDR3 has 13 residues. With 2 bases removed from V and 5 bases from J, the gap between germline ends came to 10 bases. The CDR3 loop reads CASSLRGGTEAFF. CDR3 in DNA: TGCGCCAGCAGCTTAAGAGGGGGAACTGAAGCTTTCTTT.

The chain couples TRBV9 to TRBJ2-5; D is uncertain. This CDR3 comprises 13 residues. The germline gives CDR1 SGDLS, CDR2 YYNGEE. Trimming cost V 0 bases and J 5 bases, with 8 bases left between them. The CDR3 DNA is TGTGCCAGCAGCGTAGTGGCCGGGGAGACCCAGTACTTC. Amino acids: CASSVVAGETQYF.